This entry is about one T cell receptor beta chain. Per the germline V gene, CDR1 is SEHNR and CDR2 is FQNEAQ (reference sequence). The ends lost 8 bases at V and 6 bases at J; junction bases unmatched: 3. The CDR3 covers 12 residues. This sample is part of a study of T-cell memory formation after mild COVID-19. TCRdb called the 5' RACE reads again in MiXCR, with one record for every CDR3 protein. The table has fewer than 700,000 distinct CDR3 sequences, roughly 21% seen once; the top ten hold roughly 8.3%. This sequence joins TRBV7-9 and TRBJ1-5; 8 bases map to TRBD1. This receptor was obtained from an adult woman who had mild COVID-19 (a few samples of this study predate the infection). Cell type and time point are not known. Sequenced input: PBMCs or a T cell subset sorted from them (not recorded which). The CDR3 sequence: CASGQGGQPQHF. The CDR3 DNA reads TGTGCCAGCGGACAGGGCGGTCAGCCCCAGCATTTT.